The table lists the clone carrying this T cell receptor beta chain with a few counts. What it recognizes is unknown. Sequenced material consisted of expressed TCRB transcripts (all of the isolated RNA was reverse transcribed). Some clones are missing from TCRdb's copy, which holds only in-frame ones; the method was immunoSEQ multiplex PCR. The data contain some 200,000 clones, 16% of them seen just once; the ten biggest clones take up about 0.092%. The data were taken from a study of beta chain features in type 1 diabetes. General observations from the study: Patients with Type 1 diabetes showed moderately but significantly shorter TCRB CDR3s in all four CD4+ subsets.

CDR1 and CDR2 (germline): SGHTA, FQGNSA. This CDR3 comprises 17 residues. The V gene lost 2 bases and the J gene lost 5 bases, with 19 bases spanning the gap. Sequencing was performed on naive CD4+ T cells from blood. This chain links TRBV7-2 with TRBJ2-1; D may be TRBD1 (5 bases). The TCR sequence derives from a man aged 25 to 40 with type 1 diabetes. DNA for the CDR3: TGTGCCAGCAGCTTACAGGGAATATGGTTGTCTAACAATGAGCAGTTCTTC. Its translation is CASSLQGIWLSNNEQFF.